This T cell receptor beta chain was identified in a study of cytomegalovirus exposure and HLA in healthy donors. After removal of 3 bases from V and 5 bases from J, the junction contained 8 bases not matched to a gene. The CDR3 has 16 residues. Looked up from germline, CDR1 is SEHNR and CDR2 is FQNEAQ (reference sequence). Overall study findings and caveats: A previous analysis found most TCR beta V segments productive roughly 87% or roughly 30% of the time. There were a few CMV-associated chains whose specificity for CMV antigens was confirmed in vitro. An analysis was carried out later, and it reportedly showed fewer N-insertions in an Asian-associated ancestry cluster than the roughly 700-donor mean. Reportedly, TCR beta sequences accurately predicted HLA-A and HLA-B alleles in most subjects.

A note on this clone: Its specificity is not known.

Use of 60 Vbeta and 13 Jbeta primers characterized the PCR. Only in-frame clones appear in the TCRdb table, and some are missing; sequencing was by immunoSEQ multiplex PCR. Among roughly 130,000 clones, 80% were seen once, and the ten largest hold about 5.3%. The receptor was isolated from a man under 40 in good health and CMV-seronegative. Input material: PBMCs. The J gene is TRBJ1-5, the V gene TRBV7-9, with TRBD1 matching over 9 bases. The CDR3 region has the DNA TGTGCCAGCAGCTTGGGGACAGGGAGCCGAGATCAGCCCCAGCATTTT. This gives the protein CASSLGTGSRDQPQHF.